A single sample is the source of the 2 T cell receptor beta chains below, sequenced in a study of CD4 T cells in relation to SARS-CoV-2 and coronaviruses. This table comes from immunoSEQ multiplex PCR, and its TCRdb copy is limited to in-frame clones, with some not included. The sample holds 55,000 to 75,000 clones, 80% to 90% seen once. CD4+ T cells from unexposed donors were obtained before the COVID-19 pandemic (2011-2018). Material: memory CD4+ T cells from PBMCs. Receptors originate from a human donor in good health.

The V gene is TRBV28, the J gene TRBJ1-1; D not certain. The CDR3 contains 14 residues. Trimming removed 2 bases from V and 0 bases from J, with 7 bases in between. CDR1 MDHEN and CDR2 SYDVKM come from the germline V gene. CDR3 sequence reads: CASSLPPMNTEAFF. The CDR3 DNA reads as TGTGCCAGCAGTTTACCCCCTATGAACACTGAAGCTTTCTTT.

The chain carries TRBV7-9 and TRBJ1-2; 7 bases line up with TRBD1. With 6 bases clipped from V and 3 bases from J, the junction kept 4 bases outside the gene matches. The V gene's germline CDR1 is SEHNR and CDR2 FQNEAQ (reference sequence). The CDR3 covers 13 residues. CDR3 coding DNA: TGTGCCAGCAGACTAACAGGGGACTATGGCTACACCTTC. This sequence encodes CASRLTGDYGYTF.